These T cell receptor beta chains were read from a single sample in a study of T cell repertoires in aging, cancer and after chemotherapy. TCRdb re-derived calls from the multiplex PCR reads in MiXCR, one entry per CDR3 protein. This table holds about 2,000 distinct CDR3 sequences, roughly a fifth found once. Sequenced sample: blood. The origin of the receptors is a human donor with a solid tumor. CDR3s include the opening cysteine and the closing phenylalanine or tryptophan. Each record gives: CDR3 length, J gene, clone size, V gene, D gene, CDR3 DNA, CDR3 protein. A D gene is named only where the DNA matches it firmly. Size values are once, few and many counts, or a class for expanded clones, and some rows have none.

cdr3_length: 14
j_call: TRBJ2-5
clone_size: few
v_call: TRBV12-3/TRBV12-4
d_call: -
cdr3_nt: TGTGCCAGCCGACCGAGGGGCCCCCAAGAGACCCAGTACTTC
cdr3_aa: CASRPRGPQETQYF

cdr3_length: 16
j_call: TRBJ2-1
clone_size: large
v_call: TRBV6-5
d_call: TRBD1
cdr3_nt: TGTGCCAGCAGGTCTGTACAGGGGATTATATACAATGAGCAGTTCTTC
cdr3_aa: CASRSVQGIIYNEQFF

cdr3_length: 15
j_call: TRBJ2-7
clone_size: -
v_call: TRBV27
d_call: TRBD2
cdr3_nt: TGTGCCAGCCCCCCTAGCGGGAGGAAAAACTACGAGCAGTACTTC
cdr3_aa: CASPPSGRKNYEQYF

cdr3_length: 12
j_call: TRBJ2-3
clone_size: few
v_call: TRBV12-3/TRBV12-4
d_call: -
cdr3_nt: TGTGCCAGCAGTGGGTTCTCTAATACGCAGTATTTT
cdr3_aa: CASSGFSNTQYF

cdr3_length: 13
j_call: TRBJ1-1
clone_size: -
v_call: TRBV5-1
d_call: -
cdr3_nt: TGCGCCAGCAGCTGGTCCCGGTACACTGAAGCTTTCTTT
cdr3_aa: CASSWSRYTEAFF

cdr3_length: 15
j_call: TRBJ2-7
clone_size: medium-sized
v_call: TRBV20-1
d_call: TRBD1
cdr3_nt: TGCAGTGCTAGAGTATCCGGGACAGTCCTATACGAGCAGTACTTC
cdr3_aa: CSARVSGTVLYEQYF

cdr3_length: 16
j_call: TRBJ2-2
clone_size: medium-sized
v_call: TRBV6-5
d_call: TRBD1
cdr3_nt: TGTGCCAGCAGTCACGACAGGGTCTTAAACACCGGGGAGCTGTTTTTT
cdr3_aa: CASSHDRVLNTGELFF

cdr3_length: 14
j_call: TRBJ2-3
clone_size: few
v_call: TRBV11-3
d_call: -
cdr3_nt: TGTGCCAGCAGCTTATATCTGGAGAGCGAGGCGCAGTATTTT
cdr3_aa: CASSLYLESEAQYF

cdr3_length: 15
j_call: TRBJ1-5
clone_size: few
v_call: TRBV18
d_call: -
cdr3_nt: TGTGCCAGCTCACCACAACCAGGGGCTATGCAGCCCCAGCATTTT
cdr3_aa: CASSPQPGAMQPQHF

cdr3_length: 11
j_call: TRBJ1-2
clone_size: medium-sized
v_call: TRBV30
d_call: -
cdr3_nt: TGTGCCGGTACCAAAAGCTATGGCTACACCTTC
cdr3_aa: CAGTKSYGYTF